This entry concerns a single T cell receptor beta chain. The record originates from a study of blood T cell repertoires in COVID-19. Those who participated ranged in age from about 18 to 95 years and resided in about two dozen US areas. Assignment of participants to cohorts was predicated upon participant-reported clinical history. Some clones are missing from TCRdb's copy, which holds only in-frame ones; the method was immunoSEQ multiplex PCR. The sample records 200,000 to 300,000 clones, about 87% being singletons. Germline assignment: CDR1 SEHNR and CDR2 FQNEAQ (reference sequence). Trimming stripped 1 base from V and 4 bases from J, with 16 bases between. This CDR3 comprises 16 residues.

The sample comprised PBMCs or T cells enriched from blood (not recorded which). The rearrangement uses TRBV7-9 and TRBJ1-2; weak D call: TRBD1 (6 bases). The receptor was derived from a woman aged 40 to 50 with acute COVID-19. The CDR3 spells CASSLVGRGRTYGYTF. The CDR3 DNA follows: TGTGCCAGCAGCTTAGTAGGCAGGGGTAGAACCTATGGCTACACCTTC.